The clone carrying this T cell receptor beta chain was counted a single time. What it binds is not known. The junction had 5 bases not matched to a gene; V was cut back by 2 bases and J by 3 bases. The CDR3 runs to 15 residues. Germline V gene sequence: CDR1 SGHRS, CDR2 YFSETQ. This sample was taken from a study of Ad26.COV2.S vaccination and SARS-CoV-2 variants. Study-wide points: In vaccinated individuals, spike-specific CD8+ and CD4+ T cell responses reportedly displayed substantial breadth. Greater spike-specific TCR breadth was seen in vaccine recipients than in placebo recipients. Total T cell responses, in the TCR breadth and depth analyses, may have been underestimated.

This table comes from immunoSEQ multiplex PCR, and its TCRdb copy is limited to in-frame clones, with some not included. The sample has about 94,000 clones; 82% are singletons. This sequence was found in a human donor who had recovered from COVID-19. V gene TRBV5-1 combines with J gene TRBJ1-3; 7 bases align to TRBD1. Sequenced material: peripheral blood, taken after recovery from COVID-19. The CDR3 DNA follows: TGCGCCAGCAGCTTCGACAGGGTTGGTGGAAACACCATATATTTT. Protein: CASSFDRVGGNTIYF.